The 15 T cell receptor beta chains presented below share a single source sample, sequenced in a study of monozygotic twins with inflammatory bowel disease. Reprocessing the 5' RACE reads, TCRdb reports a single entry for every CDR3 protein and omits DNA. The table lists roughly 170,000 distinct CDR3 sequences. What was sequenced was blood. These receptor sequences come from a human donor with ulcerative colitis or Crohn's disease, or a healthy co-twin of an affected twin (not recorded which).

This chain's CDR3 is CASSLTDRGGYTF. The rearrangement links TRBV5-4 to TRBJ1-2; TCRdb returns TRBD1, unconfirmable since there is no DNA. The CDR3 totals 13 residues. From germline, CDR1 is SGHNT and CDR2 YYREEE (reference sequence).

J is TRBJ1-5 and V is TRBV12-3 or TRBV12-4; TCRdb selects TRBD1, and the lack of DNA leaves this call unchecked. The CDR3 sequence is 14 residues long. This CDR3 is CASSPTGSNQPQHF.

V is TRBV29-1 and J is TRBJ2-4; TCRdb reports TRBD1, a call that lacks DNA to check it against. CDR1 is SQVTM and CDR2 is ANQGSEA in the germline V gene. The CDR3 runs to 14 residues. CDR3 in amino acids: CSVLTGFVENIQYF.

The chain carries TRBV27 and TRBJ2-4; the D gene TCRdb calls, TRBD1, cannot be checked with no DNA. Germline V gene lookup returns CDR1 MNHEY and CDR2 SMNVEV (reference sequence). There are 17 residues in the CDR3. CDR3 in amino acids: CASSSQGVWGAKNIQYF.

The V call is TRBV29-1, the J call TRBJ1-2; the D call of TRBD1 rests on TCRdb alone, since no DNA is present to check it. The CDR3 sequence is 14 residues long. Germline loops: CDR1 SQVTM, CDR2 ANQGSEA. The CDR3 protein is CSVERQGGASGYTF.

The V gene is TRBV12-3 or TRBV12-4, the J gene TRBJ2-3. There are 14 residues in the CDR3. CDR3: CASSLQTGADTQYF.

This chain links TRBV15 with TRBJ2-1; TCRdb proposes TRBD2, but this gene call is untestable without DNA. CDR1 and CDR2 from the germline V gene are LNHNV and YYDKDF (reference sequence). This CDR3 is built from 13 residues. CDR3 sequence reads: CATSFKLEGEQFF.

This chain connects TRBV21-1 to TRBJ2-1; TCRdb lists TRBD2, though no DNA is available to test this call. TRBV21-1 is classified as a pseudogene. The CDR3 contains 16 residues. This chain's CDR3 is CASSKARREGHDEQFF.

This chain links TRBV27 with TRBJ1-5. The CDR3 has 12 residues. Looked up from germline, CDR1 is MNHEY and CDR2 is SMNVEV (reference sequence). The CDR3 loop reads CASREQGQPQHF.

CDR3 protein: CASSLWGQGYETQYF. This chain links TRBV5-6 with TRBJ2-5; TCRdb returns TRBD1, unconfirmable since there is no DNA. The CDR3 runs 15 residues. The germline CDR1 and CDR2 sequences are SGHDT and YYEEEE. The whole variable domain, remainder taken from reference TRBV5-6 and TRBJ2-5, is DAGVTQSPTHLIKTRGQQVTLRCSPKSGHDTVSWYQQALGQGPQFIFQYYEEEERQRGNFPDRFSGHQFPNYSSELNVNALLLGDSALYLCASSLWGQGYETQYFGPGTRLLVL.

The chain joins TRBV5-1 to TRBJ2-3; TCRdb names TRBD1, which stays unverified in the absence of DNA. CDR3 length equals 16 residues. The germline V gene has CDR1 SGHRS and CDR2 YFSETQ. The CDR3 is CASSLAPGQDTDTQYF.

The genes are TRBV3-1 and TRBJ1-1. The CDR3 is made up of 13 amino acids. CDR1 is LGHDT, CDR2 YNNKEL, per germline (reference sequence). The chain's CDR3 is CASSLSWDTEAFF.

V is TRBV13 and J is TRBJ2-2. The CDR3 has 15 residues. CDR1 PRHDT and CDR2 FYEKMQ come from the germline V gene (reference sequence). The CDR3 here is CASSADFANTGELFF.

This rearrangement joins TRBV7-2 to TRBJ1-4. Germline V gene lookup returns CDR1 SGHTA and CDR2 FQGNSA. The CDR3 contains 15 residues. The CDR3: CASSPRWGVGEKLFF.

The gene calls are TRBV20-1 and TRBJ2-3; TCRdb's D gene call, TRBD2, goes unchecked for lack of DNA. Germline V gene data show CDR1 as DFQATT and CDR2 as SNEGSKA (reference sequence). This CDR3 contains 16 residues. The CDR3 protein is CSARPILAGGTDTQYF.